One sample yielded the 2 T cell receptor beta chains listed below, sequenced in a study of blood T cell repertoires in COVID-19 (dated by TCRdb to 2020 to 2021). Library preparation used the immunoSEQ multiplex PCR assay. The table comes from immuneACCESS by way of TCRdb, which keeps in-frame sequences with V and J called. Part of the clones is missing from these tables; in studies checked, under half for an unresolved V gene and the rest for unknown reasons. For this sample the table gives about 200,000 clones, of which 80% to 90% were detected only once. Approximately 12% of the sample goes to the ten largest clones. Source material: PBMCs or T cells enriched from blood (not recorded which). Source of these receptors: a man in his forties or fifties who had recovered from COVID-19.

This chain links TRBV3-1 (or the pseudogene TRBV3-2) with TRBJ2-7; 14 nucleotides agree with TRBD2. V shed 3 bases, J shed 4 bases, and the junction held 2 bases outside the gene matches. Germline V CDR1 and CDR2: LGHDT, YNNKEL (reference sequence). This CDR3 contains 15 residues. The CDR3 nucleotides read TGTGCCAGCAGCCAGGGACTAGCGGGAGAGTACGAGCAGTACGTC. It is translated as CASSQGLAGEYEQYV.

The chain joins TRBV11-2 to TRBJ1-6; 7 bases fit TRBD1. The CDR3 spans 15 residues. Looked up from germline, CDR1 is SGHAT and CDR2 is FQNNGV. V trimming: 4 bases; J trimming: 8 bases; junction bases outside the gene matches: 8. The CDR3 loop is CASSSTGDGDSPLHF. CDR3 nucleotides: TGTGCCAGCAGCTCAACAGGGGATGGGGATTCACCCCTCCACTTT.